This T cell receptor beta chain was captured by sequencing in a study of blood T cell repertoires in COVID-19. Study context: Specimens from acute and convalescent COVID-19 originated in the United States, Italy and Spain. PBMCs, B-cell-depleted T cells, or T cells were the source of the cDNA or gDNA that made up the material.

In this sample, this clone turned up once. Original methodology: From reference gene primer amplification, estimates of nucleated cell counts were derived. Generated by immunoSEQ multiplex PCR, the TCRdb table keeps only in-frame clones and is missing some. Clone size and the V and J calls come from that table; the DNA yielded D and trimming. The table records about 74,000 clones, about nine tenths of them present only once. This CDR3 spans 15 amino acids. Per the germline V gene, CDR1 is SGHRS and CDR2 is YFSETQ. With V trimmed by 4 bases and J by 5 bases, 9 bases remained unmatched. The chain links TRBV5-1 to TRBJ2-5; 9 bases align to TRBD1. This TCR came from a woman aged 45-59 years in a cohort sampled during active COVID-19. The sequenced sample was peripheral blood. In nucleotides, the CDR3 is TGCGCCAGCAGCCGAACCGGACAGGGGAGCGAGACCCAGTACTTC. Residues: CASSRTGQGSETQYF. The full variable domain, with the rest looked up from reference TRBV5-1 and TRBJ2-5, is KAGVTQTPRYLIKTRGQQVTLSCSPISGHRSVSWYQQTPGQGLQFLFEYFSETQRNKGNFPGRFSGRQFSNSRSEMNVSTLELGDSALYLCASSRTGQGSETQYFGPGTRLLVL.